A selection of T cell receptor beta chains follows, all from one sample in a study of a mutant IDH1 vaccine in newly diagnosed glioma. Libraries were prepared by immunoSEQ multiplex PCR; TCRdb keeps only in-frame clonotypes and omits some of them. The table records approximately 34,000 clones, 89% of them present only once. Their target antigens are unknown. This sample comprised PBMCs, obtained from a glioma patient whose treatment included an IDH1 peptide vaccine. These receptors were taken from a man aged 35 to 55 with glioma. The CDR3 runs from the conserved cysteine through the conserved F or W. D genes are given only for firm matches. A row's size may be missing; if present it is once, few, many or a size class.

J gene | clone size | D gene | V gene | CDR3 length | CDR3 protein | CDR3 DNA
TRBJ1-5 | few | . | TRBV27 | 13 | CASSPRPNQPQHF | TGTGCCAGCAGCCCCCGACCCAATCAGCCCCAGCATTTT
TRBJ1-6 | . | . | TRBV9 | 14 | CASSVGQRNSPLHF | TGTGCCAGCAGCGTTGGACAGAGGAATTCACCCCTCCACTTT
TRBJ2-5 | . | . | TRBV5-4 | 14 | CASSLALQQETQYF | TGTGCCAGCAGCTTGGCCCTACAGCAAGAGACCCAGTACTTC
TRBJ1-1 | once | . | TRBV10-1 | 15 | CASSELQGSYTEAFF | TGCGCCAGCAGTGAGCTCCAGGGGAGCTACACTGAAGCTTTCTTT
TRBJ1-5 | few | . | TRBV30 | 14 | CAWSIGQPGQPQHF | TGTGCCTGGAGTATCGGGCAACCGGGTCAGCCCCAGCATTTT
TRBJ2-2 | . | . | TRBV2 | 12 | CASAGVAGELFF | TGTGCCTCGGCAGGGGTCGCCGGGGAGCTGTTTTTT
TRBJ2-1 | . | . | TRBV4-2 | 14 | CASSQDVRYNEQFF | TGTGCCAGCAGCCAAGATGTTAGATACAATGAGCAGTTCTTC
TRBJ2-3 | once | . | TRBV30 | 12 | CAWGSDMDTQYF | TGTGCGTGGGGAAGTGATATGGATACGCAGTATTTT
TRBJ1-2 | . | TRBD1 | TRBV28 | 13 | CASGTGTAYGYTF | TGTGCCAGCGGAACCGGGACAGCTTATGGCTACACCTTC
TRBJ2-5 | . | . | TRBV5-5 | 14 | CASSSPTGEGTQYF | TGTGCCAGCAGCTCTCCGACAGGCGAGGGGACCCAGTACTTC
TRBJ2-5 | few | . | TRBV19 | 12 | CATRQAGETQYF | TGTGCGACAAGACAGGCTGGGGAGACCCAGTACTTC
TRBJ1-5 | . | . | TRBV19 | 15 | CASTVNTGVRQPQHF | TGTGCCTCAACGGTGAATACGGGAGTTCGGCAGCCCCAGCATTTT
TRBJ2-5 | . | TRBD1 | TRBV30 | 15 | CAWSDNRGRQETQYF | TGTGCCTGGAGTGATAACAGGGGGCGCCAAGAGACCCAGTACTTC
TRBJ2-5 | . | . | TRBV7-2 | 13 | CASSFNRKETQYF | TGTGCCAGCAGCTTTAACAGGAAAGAGACCCAGTACTTC
TRBJ2-5 | . | . | TRBV25-1 | 14 | CASTDRTFRETQYF | TGTGCCAGCACAGACCGGACGTTTCGGGAGACCCAGTACTTC
TRBJ1-1 | few | . | TRBV5-6 | 14 | CASSFSAGHTEAFF | TGTGCCAGCAGCTTCAGCGCAGGGCATACTGAAGCTTTCTTT
TRBJ1-3 | . | . | TRBV27 | 16 | CASSSRSPYSGNTIYF | TGTGCCAGCAGTTCCCGGTCCCCATACTCTGGAAACACCATATATTTT
TRBJ2-1 | . | TRBD1 | TRBV11-2 | 15 | CASSLGQGLVNEQFF | TGTGCCAGCAGCTTGGGACAGGGTCTCGTCAATGAGCAGTTCTTC
TRBJ1-4 | few | . | TRBV28 | 15 | CASSLRNWNNEKLFF | TGTGCCAGCAGTTTACGAAACTGGAATAATGAAAAACTGTTTTTT
TRBJ2-3 | . | . | TRBV29-1 | 15 | CSVEDVLAATDTQYF | TGCAGCGTTGAAGATGTGTTAGCGGCCACAGATACGCAGTATTTT
TRBJ1-1 | . | . | TRBV19 | 13 | CASTPTGNTEAFF | TGTGCCAGTACCCCGACAGGGAACACTGAAGCTTTCTTT
TRBJ2-1 | . | TRBD2 | TRBV10-3 | 18 | CAISESTTSSRVRNEQFF | TGTGCCATCAGTGAGTCGACGACTAGCTCTAGAGTTCGTAATGAGCAGTTCTTC
TRBJ1-2 | . | TRBD1 | TRBV5-4 | 16 | CASSLPETGISYGYTF | TGTGCCAGCAGCCTGCCCGAGACAGGGATCAGCTATGGCTACACCTTC
TRBJ1-3 | . | . | TRBV5-1 | 14 | CASSPDGTGNTIYF | TGCGCCAGCAGCCCGGATGGTACTGGAAACACCATATATTTT
TRBJ1-3 | . | . | TRBV30 | 13 | CAWSGAGRNTIYF | TGTGCCTGGAGTGGGGCAGGGCGGAACACCATATATTTT
TRBJ1-1 | . | . | TRBV5-5 | 15 | CASSPTSYGETEAFF | TGTGCCAGCAGCCCGACCTCTTACGGAGAGACTGAAGCTTTCTTT
TRBJ2-3 | . | . | TRBV6-1 | 14 | CASSEDPSTDTQYF | TGTGCCAGCAGTGAAGACCCGAGCACAGATACGCAGTATTTT
TRBJ1-2 | . | . | TRBV29-1 | 12 | CSVGGVGNGYTF | TGCAGCGTTGGAGGGGTAGGAAATGGCTACACCTTC
TRBJ1-1 | . | . | TRBV6-5 | 15 | CASTSTRKGGTEAFF | TGTGCCAGCACTTCGACCCGGAAAGGGGGCACTGAAGCTTTCTTT
TRBJ2-3 | . | TRBD2 | TRBV19 | 17 | CASSIPGTSGRSGTQYF | TGTGCCAGTAGTATACCGGGGACTAGCGGGAGGAGTGGTACGCAGTATTTT
TRBJ2-1 | . | TRBD2 | TRBV4-2 | 18 | CASSQETSGGAGYNEQFF | TGTGCCAGCAGCCAAGAAACTAGCGGGGGGGCTGGCTACAATGAGCAGTTCTTC
TRBJ2-1 | . | TRBD2 | TRBV5-1 | 20 | CASSQVGLAGGPSSYNEQFF | TGCGCCAGCAGCCAAGTGGGACTAGCGGGGGGGCCCAGCTCCTACAATGAGCAGTTCTTC
TRBJ1-1 | . | . | TRBV4-1 | 15 | CASSQVGKRNTEAFF | TGCGCCAGCAGCCAAGTTGGCAAGAGGAACACTGAAGCTTTCTTT
TRBJ1-5 | . | . | TRBV27 | 15 | CASSLSGNSIQPQHF | TGTGCCAGCAGTTTATCCGGGAACTCCATTCAGCCCCAGCATTTT
TRBJ2-1 | . | . | TRBV5-6 | 12 | CASSLTGIEQFF | TGTGCCAGCAGCTTGACTGGTATTGAGCAGTTCTTC
TRBJ2-5 | . | . | TRBV6-1 | 13 | CASSLGRKETQYF | TGTGCCAGCAGCCTCGGTCGTAAAGAGACCCAGTACTTC
TRBJ2-5 | . | TRBD2 | TRBV5-1 | 20 | CASSPKALAGGRTPGETQYF | TGCGCCAGCAGCCCAAAGGCCCTGGCGGGGGGAAGAACCCCCGGGGAGACCCAGTACTTC
TRBJ2-1 | . | TRBD1 | TRBV6-1 | 15 | CASSPLAGQGTEQFF | TGTGCCAGCAGTCCCCTTGCAGGACAGGGTACCGAGCAGTTCTTC
TRBJ1-2 | . | . | TRBV2 | 13 | CASSDRREGGYTF | TGTGCCAGCAGTGATCGCCGAGAGGGAGGCTACACCTTC
TRBJ1-1 | once | TRBD1 | TRBV29-1 | 13 | CSVDHRGSTEAFF | TGCAGCGTTGATCACAGGGGGAGCACTGAAGCTTTCTTT
TRBJ2-1 | . | . | TRBV5-1 | 15 | CASSFLLAGTNEQFF | TGCGCCAGCAGCTTCCTGCTAGCTGGGACCAATGAGCAGTTCTTC
TRBJ1-2 | . | . | TRBV6-6 | 14 | CASSYPGFNYGYTF | TGTGCCAGCAGTTATCCCGGGTTTAACTATGGCTACACCTTC
TRBJ2-5 | . | . | TRBV29-1 | 14 | CSVLGHPLGETQYF | TGCAGCGTTTTGGGACACCCCCTAGGGGAGACCCAGTACTTC
TRBJ2-3 | . | . | TRBV6-5 | 15 | CASSFAGRLGDTQYF | TGTGCCAGCAGTTTTGCAGGAAGGTTGGGAGATACGCAGTATTTT
TRBJ2-1 | . | . | TRBV10-3 | 11 | CAILDAGEQFF | TGTGCCATCCTTGACGCAGGGGAGCAGTTCTTC
TRBJ2-3 | . | . | TRBV28 | 14 | CASSPQRYIDTQYF | TGTGCCAGCAGCCCACAACGGTACATAGATACGCAGTATTTT
TRBJ2-1 | . | TRBD1 | TRBV15 | 14 | CATSQGQGGNEQFF | TGTGCCACCAGCCAAGGACAGGGTGGGAATGAGCAGTTCTTC
TRBJ2-3 | . | TRBD2 | TRBV5-4 | 16 | CASSPVTSGGADTQYF | TGTGCCAGCAGCCCCGTGACTAGCGGGGGCGCAGATACGCAGTATTTT
TRBJ2-2 | . | TRBD2 | TRBV10-3 | 18 | CAISASGTSGSSVGELFF | TGTGCCATCAGCGCCTCCGGGACTAGCGGGAGTTCGGTCGGGGAGCTGTTTTTT
TRBJ1-2 | . | . | TRBV14 | 16 | CASSQDRRGGNYGYTF | TGTGCCAGCAGCCAAGATCGGCGGGGCGGGAACTATGGCTACACCTTC
TRBJ1-5 | once | TRBD1 | TRBV29-1 | 14 | CSVGNRGANQPQHF | TGCAGCGTGGGGAACAGGGGAGCCAATCAGCCCCAGCATTTT
TRBJ1-2 | once | . | TRBV30 | 14 | CAWSVAPGGYGYTF | TGTGCCTGGAGTGTAGCCCCGGGTGGCTATGGCTACACCTTC
TRBJ2-3 | . | . | TRBV10-3 | 16 | CAISASTAFSTDTQYF | TGTGCCATCAGTGCTTCCACGGCTTTTAGCACAGATACGCAGTATTTT
TRBJ1-4 | . | TRBD1 | TRBV10-3 | 16 | CAISAVSQGAYEKLFF | TGTGCCATCAGTGCGGTGTCTCAGGGGGCATATGAAAAACTGTTTTTT
TRBJ2-2 | . | TRBD1 | TRBV28 | 14 | CASRPTGHTGELFF | TGTGCCAGCAGACCGACAGGGCACACCGGGGAGCTGTTTTTT